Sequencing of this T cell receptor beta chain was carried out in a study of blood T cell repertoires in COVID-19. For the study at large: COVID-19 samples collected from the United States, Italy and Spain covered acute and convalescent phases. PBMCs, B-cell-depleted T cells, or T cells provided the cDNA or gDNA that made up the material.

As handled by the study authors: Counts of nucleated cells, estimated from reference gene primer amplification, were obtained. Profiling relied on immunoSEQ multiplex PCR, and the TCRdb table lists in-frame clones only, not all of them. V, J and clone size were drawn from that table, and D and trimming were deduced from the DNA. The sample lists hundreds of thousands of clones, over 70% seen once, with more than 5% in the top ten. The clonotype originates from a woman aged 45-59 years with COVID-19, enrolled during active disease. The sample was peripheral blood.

The CDR3: CASSKDVASGQGSSYEQYF. Here the CDR3 DNA reads TGCGCCAGCAGCAAAGACGTCGCTAGCGGCCAGGGCTCCTCCTACGAGCAGTACTTC. The chain recombines TRBV5-1 with TRBJ2-7; 7 nucleotides align to TRBD2. V dropped 4 bases and J dropped 0; count of bases not matched to a gene: 19. Germline V gene lookup returns CDR1 SGHRS and CDR2 YFSETQ. There are 19 residues in the CDR3.